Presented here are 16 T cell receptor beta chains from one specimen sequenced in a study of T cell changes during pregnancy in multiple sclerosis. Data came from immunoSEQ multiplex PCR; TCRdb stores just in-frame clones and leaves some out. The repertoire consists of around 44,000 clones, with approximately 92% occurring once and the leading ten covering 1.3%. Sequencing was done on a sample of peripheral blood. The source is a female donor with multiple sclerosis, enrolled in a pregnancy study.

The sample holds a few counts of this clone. The CDR3 reads CASSYSKQLNTEAFF. CDR3 sequence (DNA): TGTGCCAGCAGTTACTCGAAACAGTTGAACACTGAAGCTTTCTTT. The V call is TRBV6-5, the J call TRBJ1-1, with no clear D. The V end was cut by 0 bases, the J end by 0 bases, with 8 bases between. CDR1 MNHEY and CDR2 SVGAGI come from the germline V gene. This CDR3 comprises 15 residues.

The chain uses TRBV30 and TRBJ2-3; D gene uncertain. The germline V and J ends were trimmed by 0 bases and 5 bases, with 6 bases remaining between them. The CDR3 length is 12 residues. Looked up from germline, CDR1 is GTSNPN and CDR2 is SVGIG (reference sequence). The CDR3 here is CAWSVIVDTQYF. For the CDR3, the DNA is TGTGCCTGGAGTGTGATAGTAGATACGCAGTATTTT. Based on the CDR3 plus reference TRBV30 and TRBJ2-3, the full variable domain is SQTIHQWPATLVQPVGSPLSLECTVEGTSNPNLYWYRQAAGRGLQLLFYSVGIGQISSEVPQNLSASRPQDRQFILSSKKLLLSDSGFYLCAWSVIVDTQYFGPGTRLTVL.

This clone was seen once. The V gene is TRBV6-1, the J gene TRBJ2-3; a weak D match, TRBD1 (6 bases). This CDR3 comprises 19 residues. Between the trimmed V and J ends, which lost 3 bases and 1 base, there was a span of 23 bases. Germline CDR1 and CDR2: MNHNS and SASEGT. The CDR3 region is CASSELSATGLLGTDTQYF. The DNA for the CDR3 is TGTGCCAGCAGTGAGTTGTCCGCGACAGGTCTTTTAGGCACAGATACGCAGTATTTT.

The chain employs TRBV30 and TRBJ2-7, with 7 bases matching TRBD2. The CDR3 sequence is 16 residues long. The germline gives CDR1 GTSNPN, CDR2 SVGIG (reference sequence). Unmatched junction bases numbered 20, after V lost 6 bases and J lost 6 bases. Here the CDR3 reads CACNKGGTPLASEQYF. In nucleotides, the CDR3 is TGTGCCTGTAACAAAGGAGGGACCCCACTAGCGTCCGAGCAGTACTTC.

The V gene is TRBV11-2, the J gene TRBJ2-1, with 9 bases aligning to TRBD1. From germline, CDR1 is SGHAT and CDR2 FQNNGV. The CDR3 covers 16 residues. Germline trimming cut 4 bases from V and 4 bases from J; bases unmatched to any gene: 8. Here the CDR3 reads CASSSHPGQGYNEQFF. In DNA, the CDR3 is TGTGCCAGCAGCTCTCATCCGGGACAGGGTTACAATGAGCAGTTCTTC.

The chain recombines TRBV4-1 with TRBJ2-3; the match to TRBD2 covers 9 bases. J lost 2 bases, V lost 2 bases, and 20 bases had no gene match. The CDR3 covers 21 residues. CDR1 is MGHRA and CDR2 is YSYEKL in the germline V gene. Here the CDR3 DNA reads TGCGCCAGCAGCCAACTCCCGAGGCGCTTCGGCGGGAGGGCCGTCACAGATACGCAGTATTTT. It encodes CASSQLPRRFGGRAVTDTQYF.

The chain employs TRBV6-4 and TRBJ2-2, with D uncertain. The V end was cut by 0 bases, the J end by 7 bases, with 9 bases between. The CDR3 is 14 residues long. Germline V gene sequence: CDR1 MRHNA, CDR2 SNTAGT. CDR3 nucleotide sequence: TGTGCCAGCAGTGACTCGGCGGAGAGCGGGGAGCTGTTTTTT. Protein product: CASSDSAESGELFF.

The CDR3 sequence: CASSPTSGSYGTDTQYF. The CDR3, as DNA: TGTGCCAGCTCACCAACTTCCGGGTCCTATGGCACAGATACGCAGTATTTT. The V and J genes are TRBV18 and TRBJ2-3; no clear D. In germline, CDR1 is KGHSH, CDR2 LQKENI. Trimming took 2 bases from V and 1 from J, leaving 16 bases between them. The CDR3 sequence is 17 residues long.

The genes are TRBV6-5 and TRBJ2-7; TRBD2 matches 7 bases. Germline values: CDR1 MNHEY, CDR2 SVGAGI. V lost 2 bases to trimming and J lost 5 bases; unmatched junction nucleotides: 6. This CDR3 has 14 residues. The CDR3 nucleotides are TGTGCCAGCAGTTACGGGGAGGGGACCCACGAGCAGTACTTC. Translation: CASSYGEGTHEQYF.

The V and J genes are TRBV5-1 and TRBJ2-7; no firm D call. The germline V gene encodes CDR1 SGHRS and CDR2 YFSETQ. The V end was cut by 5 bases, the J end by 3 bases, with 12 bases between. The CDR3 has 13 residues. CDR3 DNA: TGCGCCAGCAGAAAGGACCCTTACTACGAGCAGTACTTC. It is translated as CASRKDPYYEQYF.

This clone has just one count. As DNA, the CDR3 is TGCGCCAGCAGCGCTCTTGAAGGGACATCCTACGAGCAGTACTTC. It translates to CASSALEGTSYEQYF. V gene TRBV4-3 combines with J gene TRBJ2-7; D is perhaps TRBD1 (6 bases). Germline-derived CDR1 and CDR2 are LGHNA and YSLEER. The CDR3 covers 15 residues. The ends were cut back, 5 bases at V and 1 base at J, with 15 bases in the middle.

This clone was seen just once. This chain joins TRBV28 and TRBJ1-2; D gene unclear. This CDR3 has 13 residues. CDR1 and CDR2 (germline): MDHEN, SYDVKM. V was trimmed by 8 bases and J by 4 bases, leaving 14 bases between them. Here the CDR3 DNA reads TGTGCCAGCGTCGGAACCTGGGCCTATGGCTACACCTTC. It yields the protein CASVGTWAYGYTF.

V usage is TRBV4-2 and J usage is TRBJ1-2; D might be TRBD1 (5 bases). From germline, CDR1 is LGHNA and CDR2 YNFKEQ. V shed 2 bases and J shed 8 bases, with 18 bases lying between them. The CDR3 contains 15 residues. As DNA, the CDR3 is TGTGCCAGCAGCCAATCCGGGACGGAGGTCTTCGGCTACACCTTC. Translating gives CASSQSGTEVFGYTF.

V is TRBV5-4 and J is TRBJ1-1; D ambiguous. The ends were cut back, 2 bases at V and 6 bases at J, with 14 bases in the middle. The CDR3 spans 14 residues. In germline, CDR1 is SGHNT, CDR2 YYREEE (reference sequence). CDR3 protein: CASSLLGSWAEAFF. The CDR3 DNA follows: TGTGCCAGCAGCTTATTGGGGAGTTGGGCTGAAGCTTTCTTT.

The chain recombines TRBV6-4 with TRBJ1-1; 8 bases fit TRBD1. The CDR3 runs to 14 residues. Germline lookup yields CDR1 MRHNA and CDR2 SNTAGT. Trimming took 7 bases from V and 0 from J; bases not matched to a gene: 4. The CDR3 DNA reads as TGTGCCAGCAAGACAGGGGCAATGAACACTGAAGCTTTCTTT. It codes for CASKTGAMNTEAFF.

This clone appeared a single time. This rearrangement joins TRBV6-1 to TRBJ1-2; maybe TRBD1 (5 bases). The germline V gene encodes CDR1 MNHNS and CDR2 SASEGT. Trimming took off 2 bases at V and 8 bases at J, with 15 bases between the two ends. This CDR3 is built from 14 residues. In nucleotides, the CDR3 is TGTGCCAGCAGTGAAAAGTCAGGGCTTCGAGGCTACACCTTC. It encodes CASSEKSGLRGYTF.